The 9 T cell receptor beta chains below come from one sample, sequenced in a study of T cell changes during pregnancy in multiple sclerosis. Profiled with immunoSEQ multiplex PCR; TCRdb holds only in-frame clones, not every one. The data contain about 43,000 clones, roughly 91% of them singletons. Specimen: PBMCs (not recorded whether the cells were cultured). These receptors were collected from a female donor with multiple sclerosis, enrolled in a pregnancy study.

This CDR3 reads CASSLALAGVNEQFF. The CDR3 DNA is TGCGCCAGCAGCTTGGCGCTAGCGGGAGTTAATGAGCAGTTCTTC. J is TRBJ2-1 and V is TRBV5-1; 10 positions agree with TRBD2. Germline V gives CDR1 SGHRS, CDR2 YFSETQ. This CDR3 has 15 residues. V trimming: 0 bases; J trimming: 7 bases; junction bases outside the gene matches: 4.

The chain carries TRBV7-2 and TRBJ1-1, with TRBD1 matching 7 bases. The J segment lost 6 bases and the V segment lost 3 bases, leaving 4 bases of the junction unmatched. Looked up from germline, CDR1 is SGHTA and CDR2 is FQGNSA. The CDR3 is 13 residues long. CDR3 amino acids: CASSFDRVAEAFF. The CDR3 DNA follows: TGTGCCAGCAGCTTCGACAGGGTGGCTGAAGCTTTCTTT.

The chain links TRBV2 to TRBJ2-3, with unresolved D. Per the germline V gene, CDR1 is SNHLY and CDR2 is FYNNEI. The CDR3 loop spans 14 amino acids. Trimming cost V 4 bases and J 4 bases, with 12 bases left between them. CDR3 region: CASSVLNPPDTQYF. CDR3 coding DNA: TGTGCCAGCAGTGTCCTAAATCCCCCAGATACGCAGTATTTT. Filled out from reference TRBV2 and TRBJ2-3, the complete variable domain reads EPEVTQTPSHQVTQMGQEVILRCVPISNHLYFYWYRQILGQKVEFLVSFYNNEISEKSEIFDDQFSVERPDGSNFTLKIRSTKLEDSAMYFCASSVLNPPDTQYFGPGTRLTVL.

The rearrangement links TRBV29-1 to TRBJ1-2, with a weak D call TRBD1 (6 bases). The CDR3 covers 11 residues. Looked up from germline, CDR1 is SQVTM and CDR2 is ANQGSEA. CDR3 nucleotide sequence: TGCAGGGCCCTCGGGGGCGGTGGCTACACCTTC. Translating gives CRALGGGGYTF.

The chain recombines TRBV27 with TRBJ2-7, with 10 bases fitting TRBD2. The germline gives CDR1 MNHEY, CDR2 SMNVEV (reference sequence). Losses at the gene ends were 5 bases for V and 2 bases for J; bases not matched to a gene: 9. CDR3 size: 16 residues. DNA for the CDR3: TGTGCCAGCAGTACGCGCATGGGACTAGCGACCTACGAGCAGTACTTC. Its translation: CASSTRMGLATYEQYF.

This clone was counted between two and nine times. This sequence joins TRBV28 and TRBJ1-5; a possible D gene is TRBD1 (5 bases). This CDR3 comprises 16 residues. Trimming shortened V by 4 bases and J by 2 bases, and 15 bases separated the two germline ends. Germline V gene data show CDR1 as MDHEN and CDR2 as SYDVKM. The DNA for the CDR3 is TGTGCCAGCAGTTCCCCCAGAGGGGCGGGCAATCAGCCCCAGCATTTT. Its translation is CASSSPRGAGNQPQHF.

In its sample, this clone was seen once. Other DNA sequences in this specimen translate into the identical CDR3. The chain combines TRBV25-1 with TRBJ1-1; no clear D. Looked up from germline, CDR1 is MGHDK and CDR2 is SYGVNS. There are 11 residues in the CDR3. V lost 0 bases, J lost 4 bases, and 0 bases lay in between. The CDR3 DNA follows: TGTGCCAGCAGTGAATACACTGAAGCTTTCTTT. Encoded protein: CASSEYTEAFF.

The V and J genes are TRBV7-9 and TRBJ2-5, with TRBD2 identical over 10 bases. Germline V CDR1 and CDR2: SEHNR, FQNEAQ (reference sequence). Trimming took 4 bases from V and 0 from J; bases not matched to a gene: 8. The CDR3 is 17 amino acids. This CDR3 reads CASSSYAGLADQETQYF. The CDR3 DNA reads TGTGCCAGCAGCTCGTACGCTGGACTAGCGGACCAAGAGACCCAGTACTTC.

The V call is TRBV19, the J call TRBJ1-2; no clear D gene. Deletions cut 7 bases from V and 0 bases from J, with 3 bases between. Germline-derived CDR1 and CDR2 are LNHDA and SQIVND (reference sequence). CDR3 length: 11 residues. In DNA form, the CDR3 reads TGTGCCAGTACCTCTAACTATGGCTACACCTTC. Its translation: CASTSNYGYTF.